This TCR beta chain was captured by sequencing in a study of blood T cell repertoires in COVID-19. The ends were cut back, 4 bases at V and 3 bases at J, with 16 bases in the middle. Germline assignment: CDR1 SGDLS and CDR2 YYNGEE. CDR3 length equals 15 residues. Per the original methods: Reference gene primer amplification in the assay estimated nucleated cell counts. Some clones are missing from TCRdb's copy, which holds only in-frame ones; the method was immunoSEQ multiplex PCR. V and J calls and clone size are as listed in that table; D and trimming were resolved from the DNA. Among approximately 200,000 clones listed, about 85% were seen once.

The source of this sequence is a woman aged 25-40 years who had recovered from COVID-19. This rearrangement joins TRBV9 to TRBJ1-2; perhaps TRBD1 as D (6 bases). Sequenced sample: PBMCs or T cells enriched from blood (not recorded which). CDR3 nucleotide sequence: TGTGCCAGCAGCACTCCAGGGGTTTACGACTATGGCTACACCTTC. This codes for CASSTPGVYDYGYTF.